The 18 T cell receptor beta chains in this list originate from one sample, sequenced in a study of T cells in Graves' hyperthyroidism and ophthalmopathy. What was amplified from RNA transcripts were TCR beta CDR3 regions. A first-round RT-PCR of the TCR CDR3 used the HTBI primer set. TCRdb ran MiXCR on the multiplex PCR reads and lists one entry per CDR3 protein. The sample lists around 500,000 distinct CDR3 sequences; roughly 14% were seen once. The specimen was blood. These receptors all come from a woman aged 18 to 35 with Graves' hyperthyroidism.

This clonotype was picked up many times. J is TRBJ2-6 and V is TRBV10-3; 8 bases align to TRBD2. CDR3 length: 17 amino acids. Per the germline V gene, CDR1 is ENHRY and CDR2 is SYGVKD. Unmatched junction bases numbered 9, after V lost 8 bases and J lost 0 bases. The CDR3 loop reads CAIQYGRGTSGANVLTF. The CDR3 DNA reads as TGTGCCATCCAATACGGGAGGGGTACCTCTGGGGCCAACGTCCTGACTTTC.

This clonotype has more than one count but fewer than ten. The V call is TRBV6-5, the J call TRBJ1-1; tentatively, D is TRBD1 (5 bases). Trimming removed 0 bases from V and 2 bases from J, with 10 bases in between. Germline CDR1 MNHEY, CDR2 SVGAGI. The CDR3 runs 15 residues. CDR3 sequence reads: CASSYSRGENTEAFF. CDR3 in DNA: TGTGCCAGCAGTTACTCGCGAGGGGAAAACACTGAAGCTTTCTTT.

The table lists this clonotype with many counts. The chain is built from TRBV12-5 and TRBJ2-1, with 12 bases fitting TRBD2. The CDR3 extends over 17 amino acids. Losses at the gene ends were 4 bases for V and 5 bases for J; bases not matched to a gene: 9. Germline V CDR1 and CDR2: LGHNT, FRNRAP. The CDR3 protein is CASGSEDLAGGDNEQFF. The CDR3, as DNA: TGTGCTAGTGGTTCGGAGGATCTAGCGGGAGGGGACAATGAGCAGTTCTTC.

The gene calls are TRBV24-1 and TRBJ2-1; 11 nucleotides line up with TRBD2. In germline, CDR1 is KGHDR, CDR2 SFDVKD. V shed 3 bases and J 5 bases; nucleotides not matched to a gene: 5. CDR3 length: 16 amino acids. CDR3 in amino acids: CATSDPGTSGHNEQFF. CDR3 DNA sequence: TGTGCCACCAGTGATCCCGGGACTAGCGGCCACAATGAGCAGTTCTTC.

This clonotype was observed at least ten times. The CDR3 DNA sequence: TGTGCCACCAGCAGAGATTCGGACTATGGCTACACCTTC. It yields the protein CATSRDSDYGYTF. V gene TRBV15 combines with J gene TRBJ1-2; D gene ambiguous. CDR1 LNHNV and CDR2 YYDKDF come from the germline V gene (reference sequence). The CDR3 is 13 amino acids. V was clipped by 0 bases and J by 3 bases, with 5 bases between them.

Many counts were recorded for this clonotype. The chain uses TRBV20-1 and TRBJ1-3; D is perhaps TRBD1 (6 bases). CDR3 length: 14 amino acids. V gave up 3 bases and J gave up 4 bases, with 13 bases separating them. The germline V gene has CDR1 DFQATT and CDR2 SNEGSKA (reference sequence). The CDR3 spells CSARPGTTGNTIYF. CDR3 coding DNA: TGCAGTGCTAGGCCCGGGACAACGGGAAACACCATATATTTT.

Many counts were recorded for this clonotype. This rearrangement joins TRBV10-3 to TRBJ1-2, with D perhaps TRBD1 (6 bases). The germline V gene has CDR1 ENHRY and CDR2 SYGVKD. V was trimmed by 10 bases and J by 4 bases, leaving 13 bases between them. CDR3 length equals 12 residues. The CDR3 bases are TGTGCCACAACATTGGACAGCTATGGCTACACCTTC. Translation gives CATTLDSYGYTF.

The sample holds many counts of this clonotype. The rearrangement joins TRBV10-3 to TRBJ1-1; the D gene is possibly TRBD1 (6 bases). This CDR3 has 13 amino acids. V was trimmed by 2 bases and J by 4 bases, leaving 8 bases between them. Germline V CDR1 and CDR2: ENHRY, SYGVKD. The CDR3 sequence: CAISEEGGTEAFF. The CDR3 nucleotides read TGTGCCATCAGTGAGGAGGGGGGCACTGAAGCTTTCTTT.

In this sample, this clonotype turned up once. This chain connects TRBV29-1 to TRBJ1-1; TRBD1 might be the D (6 bases). Trimming stripped 6 bases from V and 6 bases from J, with 8 bases between. CDR3 length equals 10 residues. Germline CDR1 and CDR2: SQVTM and ANQGSEA. CDR3 residues: CSVTGPEAFF. As DNA, the CDR3 is TGCAGCGTGACAGGACCTGAAGCTTTCTTT.

V and J are TRBV25-1 and TRBJ2-5; possibly TRBD1 or TRBD2 for D (5 bases each). The CDR3 consists of 14 residues. V dropped 1 base and J dropped 3 bases, with 9 bases sitting between them. Germline V lookup: CDR1 MGHDK, CDR2 SYGVNS. The CDR3 DNA follows: TGTGCCAGCAGTGAATGGGACCCGAAAGAGACCCAGTACTTC. It is translated as CASSEWDPKETQYF. Looking up the rest from reference TRBV25-1 and TRBJ2-5 gives the full variable domain: EADIYQTPRYLVIGTGKKITLECSQTMGHDKMYWYQQDPGMELHLIHYSYGVNSTEKGDLSSESTVSRIRTEHFPLTLESARPSHTSQYLCASSEWDPKETQYFGPGTRLLVL.

The rearrangement uses TRBV29-1 and TRBJ2-1; tentatively, D is TRBD1 or TRBD2 (5 bases each). The CDR3 spans 14 residues. Germline V lookup: CDR1 SQVTM, CDR2 ANQGSEA. With 3 bases removed from V and 6 bases from J, the gap between germline ends came to 15 bases. CDR3 in amino acids: CSVDGVPGTNEQFF. The DNA for the CDR3 is TGCAGCGTTGATGGGGTTCCCGGGACCAATGAGCAGTTCTTC.

This rearrangement joins TRBV24-1 to TRBJ2-5; 7 nucleotides align to TRBD2. Germline V lookup: CDR1 KGHDR, CDR2 SFDVKD. The CDR3 consists of 15 residues. Losses at the gene ends were 2 bases for V and 6 bases for J; bases not matched to a gene: 8. The CDR3 bases are TGTGCCACCAGTGATTCAAGGGGAGCGGGAAAGACCCAGTACTTC. Its translation is CATSDSRGAGKTQYF.

The sample holds many counts of this clonotype. The chain uses TRBV7-2 and TRBJ2-2; D is unresolved. Trimming shortened V by 5 bases and J by 0 bases, and 10 bases separated the two germline ends. Germline V lookup: CDR1 SGHTA, CDR2 FQGNSA. The CDR3 length is 15 residues. In nucleotides, the CDR3 is TGTGCCAGCAGCCGTAACGGACCGAACACCGGGGAGCTGTTTTTT. The encoded protein is CASSRNGPNTGELFF.

This clonotype was seen ten or more times. This rearrangement joins TRBV27 to TRBJ2-4; 10 bases fit TRBD1. The V and J ends lost 5 bases and 0 bases, in that order; junction bases with no gene match: 13. The germline gives CDR1 MNHEY, CDR2 SMNVEV (reference sequence). There are 19 residues in the CDR3. CDR3 loop: CASSASTGGVGLAKNIQYF. The CDR3 DNA sequence: TGTGCCAGCAGTGCGTCGACAGGGGGCGTTGGCTTAGCCAAAAACATTCAGTACTTC.

This clonotype was counted ten times or more. The chain recombines TRBV7-3 with TRBJ2-3, with TRBD2 matching over 14 bases. V shed 5 bases and J 4 bases; nucleotides not matched to a gene: 14. The CDR3 loop spans 19 amino acids. Germline values: CDR1 SGHTA, CDR2 FQGTGA. CDR3 amino acids: CASSLTGTSGRGVPDTQYF. The DNA of the CDR3 is TGTGCCAGCAGCCTGACCGGGACTAGCGGGAGAGGTGTCCCAGATACGCAGTATTTT.

In this sample, this clonotype turned up many times. This chain connects TRBV20-1 to TRBJ1-5; D is uncertain. This CDR3 has 12 amino acids. Germline-derived CDR1 and CDR2 are DFQATT and SNEGSKA (reference sequence). V dropped 1 base and J dropped 6 bases, with 7 bases sitting between them. The CDR3 spells CSARGTGQPQHF. The DNA for the CDR3 is TGCAGTGCTAGAGGAACGGGTCAGCCCCAGCATTTT.

This clonotype was observed a handful of times. The V call is TRBV6-1, the J call TRBJ1-1; D perhaps matches TRBD1 (6 bases). The CDR3 extends over 11 amino acids. Trimming left V 11 bases short and J 8 bases short, with 15 bases between. Germline V gives CDR1 MNHNS, CDR2 SASEGT. This CDR3 reads CAGETGEEAFF. DNA for the CDR3: TGTGCCGGCGAGACAGGAGAGGAAGCTTTCTTT.

This chain connects TRBV28 to TRBJ1-2; the match to TRBD1 covers 10 bases. The CDR3 runs 16 residues. V lost 8 bases, J lost 2 bases, and 11 bases stayed unmatched. Per the germline V gene, CDR1 is MDHEN and CDR2 is SYDVKM. Written as DNA, the CDR3 is TGTGCCAGCTTCACCCGTGACAGGGGGCGCAACTATGGCTACACCTTC. Its protein is CASFTRDRGRNYGYTF.